One and the same sample provided the 31 T cell receptor beta chains below, sequenced in a study of blood T cell repertoires in COVID-19 (dated by TCRdb to between 2020 and 2021). The method was the immunoSEQ multiplex PCR assay. What TCRdb holds here is the immuneACCESS table cut down to in-frame rearrangements. Part of the clones is not present; checked against another copy, under half of the missing clones reflect an unresolved V gene, and the others are unexplained. This sample holds around 300,000 clones; around nine tenths were observed only once. Of the sample, about 2.7% is held by the ten largest clones. The sequencing sample was made of PBMCs or T cells enriched from blood (not recorded which). These receptors were taken from a woman between 18 and 30 years old who had recovered from COVID-19.

This clone was seen a handful of times. The V gene is TRBV29-1, the J gene TRBJ2-7; 7 bases fit TRBD1. Germline V gene sequence: CDR1 SQVTM, CDR2 ANQGSEA. V was pared by 6 bases and J by 2 bases, with 7 bases of the junction left unmatched. The CDR3 totals 13 residues. The CDR3 reads CSVAGGTPYEQYF. DNA for the CDR3: TGCAGCGTGGCAGGGGGAACCCCCTACGAGCAGTACTTC.

The genes are TRBV28 and TRBJ2-7; 7 bases line up with TRBD1. V was clipped by 6 bases and J by 1 base; unmatched bases: 6. Germline V gene lookup returns CDR1 MDHEN and CDR2 SYDVKM. The CDR3 is 14 amino acids. The CDR3 reads CASSPDRASYEQYF. CDR3 DNA: TGTGCCAGCAGCCCCGACAGGGCGTCCTACGAGCAGTACTTC.

The rearrangement uses TRBV19 and TRBJ1-5, with TRBD1 as a possible D gene (6 bases). Germline V CDR1 and CDR2: LNHDA, SQIVND (reference sequence). This CDR3 contains 17 residues. V lost 2 bases and J 3 bases, leaving 17 bases between the germline ends. The CDR3 region is CASSIIVGGNYNQPQHF. CDR3 bases: TGTGCCAGTAGTATAATAGTAGGGGGTAATTACAATCAGCCCCAGCATTTT.

This chain joins TRBV6-1 and TRBJ1-1, with 8 bases lining up with TRBD1. Germline CDR1 is MNHNS and CDR2 is SASEGT. The CDR3 is made up of 17 amino acids. V dropped 2 bases and J dropped 3; count of bases not matched to a gene: 11. This chain's CDR3 is CASSELVTGVFDTEAFF. In DNA, the CDR3 is TGTGCCAGCAGTGAATTGGTGACAGGGGTTTTTGACACTGAAGCTTTCTTT.

This chain connects TRBV11-2 to TRBJ2-1, with 7 bases lining up with TRBD1. Unmatched junction bases numbered 2, after V lost 0 bases and J lost 3 bases. Germline CDR1 SGHAT, CDR2 FQNNGV. This CDR3 has 15 residues. The CDR3: CASSLEGQIYNEQFF. The CDR3 DNA sequence: TGTGCCAGCAGCTTAGAGGGACAGATCTACAATGAGCAGTTCTTC.

The chain recombines TRBV5-1 with TRBJ2-7; 7 bases are shared with TRBD2. Per germline, CDR1 SGHRS and CDR2 YFSETQ. This CDR3 has 16 amino acids. Trimming at V came to 0 bases and at J to 1 base, leaving 7 bases not matched to a gene. This CDR3 is CASSLESSGASYEQYF. The CDR3 region has the DNA TGCGCCAGCAGCTTGGAGTCTAGCGGAGCGTCCTACGAGCAGTACTTC.

The chain is built from TRBV5-4 and TRBJ2-7, with 10 nucleotides matching TRBD1. The CDR3 length is 15 residues. Germline CDR1 and CDR2: SGHNT and YYREEE (reference sequence). The V and J ends lost 3 bases and 4 bases, in that order; junction bases with no gene match: 7. CDR3 protein: CASSSFDRGRYEQYF. CDR3 in DNA: TGTGCCAGCAGCTCCTTTGACAGGGGGCGTTACGAGCAGTACTTC.

J is TRBJ1-2 and V is TRBV5-1, with 9 positions matching TRBD1. The J segment lost 4 bases and the V segment lost 0 bases, leaving 10 bases of the junction unmatched. The CDR3 is 17 amino acids. CDR1 and CDR2 from the germline V gene are SGHRS and YFSETQ. CDR3 coding DNA: TGCGCCAGCAGCTTGGGAGGAAACAGGGGGCAGAGCTATGGCTACACCTTC. Protein sequence: CASSLGGNRGQSYGYTF.

The chain couples TRBV3-1 (or the pseudogene TRBV3-2) to TRBJ2-1; D gene ambiguous. CDR1 and CDR2 from the germline V gene are LGHDT and YNNKEL (reference sequence). The V end lost 0 bases, the J end lost 6 bases, and 9 bases lay between the germline ends. The CDR3 loop spans 14 amino acids. The CDR3 reads CASSQDVASNEQFF. The DNA for the CDR3 is TGTGCCAGCAGCCAAGATGTAGCTAGCAATGAGCAGTTCTTC.

V gene TRBV6-5 combines with J gene TRBJ1-1, with D uncertain. Germline V gene sequence: CDR1 MNHEY, CDR2 SVGAGI. The germline V and J ends were trimmed by 6 bases and 3 bases, with 14 bases remaining between them. The CDR3 is 14 amino acids. CDR3 region: CASRGLTGYTEAFF. The CDR3 region has the DNA TGTGCCAGCAGAGGGCTAACGGGGTACACTGAAGCTTTCTTT.

The rearrangement joins TRBV2 to TRBJ2-7, with TRBD2 matching over 8 bases. The CDR3 has 13 amino acids. V shed 6 bases and J 3 bases; nucleotides not matched to a gene: 4. Germline-derived CDR1 and CDR2 are SNHLY and FYNNEI. CDR3 protein: CASRRTSIYEQYF. The CDR3 nucleotides read TGTGCCAGCAGGAGGACTAGCATCTACGAGCAGTACTTC.

This rearrangement joins TRBV6-5 to TRBJ2-1; D may be TRBD2 (5 bases). This CDR3 spans 15 amino acids. The germline V and J ends were trimmed by 6 bases and 4 bases, with 16 bases remaining between them. CDR1 is MNHEY, CDR2 SVGAGI, per germline. The CDR3 DNA sequence: TGTGCCAGCAGGGAGGAAAAAACCGATTACAATGAGCAGTTCTTC. It yields the protein CASREEKTDYNEQFF.

The chain links TRBV18 to TRBJ1-2; 9 bases match TRBD1. Trimming cost V 5 bases and J 6 bases; bases outside gene matches: 16. The CDR3 totals 17 residues. CDR1 is KGHSH and CDR2 is LQKENI in the germline V gene. In DNA form, the CDR3 reads TGTGCCAGCTCAACCTTCCGGGACAGGGAAGTTTCTGATGGCTACACCTTC. Translating it yields CASSTFRDREVSDGYTF.

J is TRBJ1-2 and V is TRBV6-1; 7 nucleotides match TRBD1. The CDR3 consists of 15 residues. Unmatched junction bases numbered 10, after V lost 2 bases and J lost 7 bases. Germline-derived CDR1 and CDR2 are MNHNS and SASEGT. The CDR3 DNA reads TGTGCCAGCAGTGAAAACAGGGGTTCTTTTGCTGGCTACACCTTC. Translating it yields CASSENRGSFAGYTF.

The V call is TRBV18, the J call TRBJ2-7; 7 bases agree with TRBD1. This CDR3 comprises 14 residues. With 0 bases clipped from V and 2 bases from J, the junction kept 1 base outside the gene matches. Germline lookup yields CDR1 KGHSH and CDR2 LQKENI. This CDR3 reads CASSPPGGTYEQYF. In nucleotides, the CDR3 is TGTGCCAGCTCACCACCAGGGGGCACCTACGAGCAGTACTTC. Combining the CDR3 with reference TRBV18 and TRBJ2-7 gives the whole variable domain NAGVMQNPRHLVRRRGQEARLRCSPMKGHSHVYWYRQLPEEGLKFMVYLQKENIIDESGMPKERFSAEFPKEGPSILRIQQVVRGDSAAYFCASSPPGGTYEQYFGPGTRLTVT.

The gene calls are TRBV27 and TRBJ2-1, with 10 bases that match TRBD2. V lost 1 base and J lost 10; bases outside the gene matches: 13. The germline gives CDR1 MNHEY, CDR2 SMNVEV (reference sequence). The CDR3 spans 17 residues. The CDR3 nucleotides are TGTGCCAGCAGTTTATTGGCCAGCGGGGGGGGGCCGGAAGAGCAGTTCTTC. This sequence encodes CASSLLASGGGPEEQFF.

The chain is built from TRBV6-4 and TRBJ1-4; D gene uncertain. From germline, CDR1 is MRHNA and CDR2 SNTAGT. This CDR3 is 13 amino acids long. V was cut by 1 base and J by 5 bases, with 5 bases left in between. The CDR3 coding sequence is TGTGCCAGCAGTGACTTTAGAAATGAAAAACTGTTTTTT. This encodes CASSDFRNEKLFF.

This clone was recorded a few times. This sequence joins TRBV2 and TRBJ1-1; the D is unclear. Trimming cost V 5 bases and J 0 bases, with 16 bases left between them. The CDR3 is 16 residues long. Looked up from germline, CDR1 is SNHLY and CDR2 is FYNNEI. The CDR3 reads CASSPQTGSMNTEAFF. The CDR3 coding sequence is TGTGCCAGCAGTCCTCAGACGGGATCAATGAACACTGAAGCTTTCTTT.

V usage is TRBV23-1 and J usage is TRBJ2-1; tentative D call: TRBD2 (6 bases). TRBV23-1 is given ORF status, its function remaining uncertain. The CDR3 has 15 residues. Trimming took 3 bases from V and 7 from J, leaving 16 bases between them. CDR3 sequence: CASSQPGAFMNEQFF. The CDR3 nucleotides read TGCGCCAGCAGTCAGCCGGGAGCCTTTATGAATGAGCAGTTCTTC.

The CDR3 loop reads CASSLSQGVSWNEQYF. Written as DNA, the CDR3 is TGTGCCAGCAGCTTGAGCCAGGGGGTAAGCTGGAACGAGCAGTACTTC. The rearrangement joins TRBV5-4 to TRBJ2-7; 7 bases align to TRBD1. The V segment lost 1 base and the J segment 5 bases; nucleotides outside the gene matches: 12. Germline CDR1 and CDR2: SGHNT and YYREEE (reference sequence). There are 16 residues in the CDR3.

This clone was detected only once. This chain links TRBV10-3 with TRBJ1-4; 8 bases agree with TRBD1. The CDR3 is made up of 16 amino acids. The germline V gene has CDR1 ENHRY and CDR2 SYGVKD. J lost 3 bases, V lost 8 bases, and 11 bases had no gene match. CDR3 in amino acids: CAIGPGGRIANEKLFF. Written as DNA, the CDR3 is TGTGCCATCGGACCAGGGGGCCGAATAGCTAATGAAAAACTGTTTTTT.

The V and J genes are TRBV4-3 and TRBJ1-2; D ambiguous. Between the trimmed V and J ends, which lost 0 bases and 4 bases, there was a span of 12 bases. The germline CDR1 and CDR2 sequences are LGHNA and YSLEER. The CDR3 contains 15 residues. CDR3 protein: CASSQELSGIYGYTF. The CDR3 DNA reads TGCGCCAGCAGCCAAGAGCTATCGGGGATCTATGGCTACACCTTC.

The V call is TRBV19, the J call TRBJ1-1; D not resolved. V was cut by 5 bases and J by 0 bases, with 7 bases left in between. The CDR3 is 13 amino acids. In germline, CDR1 is LNHDA, CDR2 SQIVND (reference sequence). CDR3 DNA: TGTGCCAGTAGTCTTCAGATGAACACTGAAGCTTTCTTT. Its protein is CASSLQMNTEAFF.

The chain has TRBV7-9 and TRBJ2-1; tentative D call: TRBD1 (7 bases). Germline lookup yields CDR1 SEHNR and CDR2 FQNEAQ (reference sequence). Between the trimmed V and J ends, which lost 1 base and 2 bases, there was a span of 15 bases. The CDR3 contains 17 residues. CDR3 DNA sequence: TGTGCCAGCAGCTTAGGGAGGGGGCCCGAAACCTACAATGAGCAGTTCTTC. Translation gives CASSLGRGPETYNEQFF.

The chain joins TRBV19 to TRBJ1-5; D uncertain. Germline CDR1 and CDR2: LNHDA and SQIVND (reference sequence). Trimming took 5 bases from V and 7 from J, leaving 18 bases between them. CDR3 length equals 15 residues. CDR3 protein: CASSATREPNQPQHF. The CDR3 DNA reads TGTGCCAGTAGTGCGACAAGGGAGCCCAACCAGCCCCAGCATTTT.

The chain is built from TRBV29-1 and TRBJ2-7, with 8 bases lining up with TRBD1. V shed 0 bases, J shed 5 bases, and the junction held 9 bases outside the gene matches. CDR1 and CDR2 (germline): SQVTM, ANQGSEA. CDR3 length equals 15 residues. CDR3 in DNA: TGCAGCGTTGAAGATCCCGGCAGGGGGCGACACGAGCAGTACTTC. It translates to CSVEDPGRGRHEQYF.

This chain links TRBV7-8 with TRBJ2-7, with D unclear. CDR1 and CDR2 (germline): SGHVS, FQNEAQ. The CDR3 runs to 13 residues. V was clipped by 1 base and J by 4 bases, with 8 bases between them. The CDR3 DNA follows: TGTGCCAGCAGCTTAGTGGCTGAATACGAGCAGTACTTC. This encodes CASSLVAEYEQYF.

The J gene is TRBJ1-2, the V gene TRBV30, with TRBD1 identical over 9 bases. V shed 4 bases and J 3 bases; nucleotides not matched to a gene: 6. The CDR3 has 14 residues. CDR1 is GTSNPN, CDR2 SVGIG, per germline (reference sequence). CDR3 in amino acids: CAWIRQGVDYGYTF. As DNA, the CDR3 is TGTGCCTGGATTCGACAGGGGGTCGACTATGGCTACACCTTC.

This chain links TRBV10-3 with TRBJ2-3, with 8 bases matching TRBD2. From germline, CDR1 is ENHRY and CDR2 SYGVKD. J was trimmed by 3 bases and V by 3 bases; bases with no gene match: 8. This CDR3 contains 16 residues. The CDR3 DNA reads TGTGCCATCAGTGACTCTCTTGGCGGGAGGACAGATACGCAGTATTTT. Protein: CAISDSLGGRTDTQYF.

This clone has ten or more counts. The V gene is TRBV30, the J gene TRBJ2-7; D possibly corresponds to TRBD2 (5 bases). The CDR3 is 12 residues long. Germline V gene sequence: CDR1 GTSNPN, CDR2 SVGIG (reference sequence). V lost 4 bases, J lost 0 bases, and 7 bases lay in between. Written as DNA, the CDR3 is TGTGCCTGGACACGGGGCTCCTACGAGCAGTACTTC. It specifies CAWTRGSYEQYF.

The chain couples TRBV5-1 to TRBJ2-3, with D tentatively TRBD2 (5 bases). The CDR3 runs to 16 residues. V lost 1 base and J 4 bases, leaving 16 bases between the germline ends. The germline CDR1 and CDR2 sequences are SGHRS and YFSETQ. The CDR3 DNA sequence: TGCGCCAGCAGCTTGCAGCCCGCCGACGGGGCAGATACGCAGTATTTT. Translated: CASSLQPADGADTQYF.